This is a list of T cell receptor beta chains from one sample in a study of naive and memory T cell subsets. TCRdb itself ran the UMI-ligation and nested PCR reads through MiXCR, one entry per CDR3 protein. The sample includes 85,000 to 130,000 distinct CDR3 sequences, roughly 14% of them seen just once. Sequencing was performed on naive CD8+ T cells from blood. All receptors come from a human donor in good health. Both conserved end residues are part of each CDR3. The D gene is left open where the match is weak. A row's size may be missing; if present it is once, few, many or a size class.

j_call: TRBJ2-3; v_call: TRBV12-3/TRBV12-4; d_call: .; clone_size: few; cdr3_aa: CASSFGQSTDTQYF; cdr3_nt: TGTGCCAGCAGTTTCGGGCAGAGCACAGATACGCAGTATTTT
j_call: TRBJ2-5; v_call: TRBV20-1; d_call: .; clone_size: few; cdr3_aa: CSTRLGFQETQYF; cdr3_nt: TGCAGTACAAGACTTGGGTTCCAAGAGACCCAGTACTTC
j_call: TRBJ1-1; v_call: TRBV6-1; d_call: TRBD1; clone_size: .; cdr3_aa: CASRTGTEAFF; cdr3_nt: TGTGCCAGCAGGACAGGGACTGAAGCTTTCTTT
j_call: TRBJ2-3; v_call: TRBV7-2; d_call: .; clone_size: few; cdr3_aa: CASSLLIPDTQYF; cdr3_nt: TGTGCCAGCAGCCTATTGATACCCGATACGCAGTATTTT
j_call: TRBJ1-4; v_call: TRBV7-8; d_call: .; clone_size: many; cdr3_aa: CASSLGGRLNEKLFF; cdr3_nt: TGTGCCAGCAGCTTAGGCGGGCGACTTAATGAAAAACTGTTTTTT
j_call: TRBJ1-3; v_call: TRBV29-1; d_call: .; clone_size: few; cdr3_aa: CSAQPPGNTIYF; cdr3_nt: TGCAGCGCCCAACCCCCTGGAAACACCATATATTTT
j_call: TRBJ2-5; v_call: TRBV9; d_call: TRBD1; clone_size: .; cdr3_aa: CAKRQGRETQYF; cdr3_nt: TGTGCCAAAAGACAGGGCCGGGAGACCCAGTACTTC
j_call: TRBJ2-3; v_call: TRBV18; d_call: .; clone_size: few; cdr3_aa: CASSPTGSTGTDTQYF; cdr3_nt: TGTGCCAGCTCACCAACGGGGAGCACTGGCACAGATACGCAGTATTTT
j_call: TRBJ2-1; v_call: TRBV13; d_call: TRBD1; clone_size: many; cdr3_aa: CASSWGDRAGEQFF; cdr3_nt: TGTGCCAGCAGCTGGGGAGACAGGGCAGGTGAGCAGTTCTTC
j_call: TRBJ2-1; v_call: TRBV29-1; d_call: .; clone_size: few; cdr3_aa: CSVEGAELSYNEQFF; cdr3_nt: TGCAGCGTTGAGGGGGCGGAACTCTCCTACAATGAGCAGTTCTTC
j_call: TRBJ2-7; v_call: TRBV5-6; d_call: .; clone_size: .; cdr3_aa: CASSPPAGEQYF; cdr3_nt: TGTGCCAGCAGCCCCCCGGCGGGCGAGCAGTACTTC
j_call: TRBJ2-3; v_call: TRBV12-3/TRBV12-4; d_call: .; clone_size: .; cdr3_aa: CASSGTGLADTQYF; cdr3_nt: TGTGCCAGCAGTGGTACAGGGCTAGCGGATACGCAGTATTTT
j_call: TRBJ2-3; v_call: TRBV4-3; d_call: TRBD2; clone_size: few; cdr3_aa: CASSQDLAGGPFGDTQYF; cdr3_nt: TGCGCCAGCAGCCAAGATTTGGCGGGGGGGCCTTTTGGAGATACGCAGTATTTT
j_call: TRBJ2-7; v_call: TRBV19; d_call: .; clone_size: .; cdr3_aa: CATLEGAGYEQYF; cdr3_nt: TGTGCCACCTTGGAGGGGGCGGGCTACGAGCAGTACTTC
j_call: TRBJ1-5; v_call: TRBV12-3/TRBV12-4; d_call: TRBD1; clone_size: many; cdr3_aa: CASSGDRASNQPQHF; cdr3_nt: TGTGCCAGCAGTGGAGACAGGGCAAGCAATCAGCCCCAGCATTTT
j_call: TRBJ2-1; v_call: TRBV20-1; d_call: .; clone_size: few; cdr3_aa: CSAKPYSSYNEQFF; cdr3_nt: TGCAGTGCAAAGCCGTATTCCTCCTACAATGAGCAGTTCTTC
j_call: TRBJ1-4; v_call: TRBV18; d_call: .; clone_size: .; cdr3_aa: CASSPGSGEKLFF; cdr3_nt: TGTGCCAGCTCACCGGGCTCGGGGGAAAAACTGTTTTTT
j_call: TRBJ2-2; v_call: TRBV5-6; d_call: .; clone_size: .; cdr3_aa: CASSLQGFRTGELFF; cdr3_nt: TGTGCCAGCAGCTTGCAGGGGTTTCGGACCGGGGAGCTGTTTTTT
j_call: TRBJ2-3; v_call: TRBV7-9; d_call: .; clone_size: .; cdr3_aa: CASSLALGTQYF; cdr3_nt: TGTGCCAGCAGCTTAGCGCTGGGTACGCAGTATTTT
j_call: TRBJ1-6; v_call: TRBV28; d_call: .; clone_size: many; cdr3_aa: CASQVQGDNSPLHF; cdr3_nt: TGTGCCAGCCAAGTTCAGGGAGATAATTCACCCCTCCACTTT